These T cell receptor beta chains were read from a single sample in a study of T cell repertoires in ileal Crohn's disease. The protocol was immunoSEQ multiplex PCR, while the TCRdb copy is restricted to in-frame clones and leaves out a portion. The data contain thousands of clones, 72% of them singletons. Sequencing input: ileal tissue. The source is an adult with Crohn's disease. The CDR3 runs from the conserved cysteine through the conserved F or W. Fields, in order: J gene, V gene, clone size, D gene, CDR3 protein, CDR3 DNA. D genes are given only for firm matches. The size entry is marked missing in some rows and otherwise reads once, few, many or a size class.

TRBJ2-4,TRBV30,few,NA,CAWTSSVDIQYF,TGTGCCTGGACTAGCTCGGTTGACATTCAGTACTTC
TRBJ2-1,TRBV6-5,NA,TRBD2,CASSYSSGSYNEQFF,TGTGCCAGCAGTTACAGTAGCGGGTCCTACAATGAGCAGTTCTTC
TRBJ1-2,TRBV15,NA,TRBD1,CATGIPGQGAKGYTF,TGTGCCACCGGTATCCCGGGACAGGGGGCGAAAGGCTACACCTTC
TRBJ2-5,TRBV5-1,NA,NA,CASSLDVAGKQETQYF,TGCGCCAGCAGCTTGGATGTGGCGGGGAAACAAGAGACCCAGTACTTC
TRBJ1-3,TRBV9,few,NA,CASSRPGNTIYF,TGTGCCAGCAGCCGTCCGGGAAACACCATATATTTT
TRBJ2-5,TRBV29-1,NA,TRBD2,CSARLAGRETQYF,TGCAGCGCACGACTAGCGGGTAGAGAGACCCAGTACTTC
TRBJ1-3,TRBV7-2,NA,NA,CASSLDGGSGNTIYF,TGTGCCAGCAGCTTAGACGGGGGCTCTGGAAACACCATATATTTT
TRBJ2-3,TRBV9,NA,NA,CASNNAGTVDTQYF,TGTGCCAGCAACAACGCGGGAACGGTCGATACGCAGTATTTT
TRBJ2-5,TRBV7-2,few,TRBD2,CASSQTRGAETQYF,TGTGCCAGCAGCCAGACGCGGGGGGCGGAGACCCAGTACTTC
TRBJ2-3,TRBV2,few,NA,CASSEDPGSTDTQYF,TGTGCCAGCAGTGAAGATCCGGGGAGCACAGATACGCAGTATTTT
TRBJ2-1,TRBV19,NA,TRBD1,CASSVSGTGAYNEQFF,TGTGCCAGTAGTGTTTCCGGGACAGGGGCCTACAATGAGCAGTTCTTC
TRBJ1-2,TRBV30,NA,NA,CAWSESGWCTF,TGTGCCTGGAGTGAATCGGGGTGGTGCACCTTC
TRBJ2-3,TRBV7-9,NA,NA,CASSPLPRADTQYF,TGTGCCAGCAGCCCGTTACCGAGAGCAGATACGCAGTATTTT
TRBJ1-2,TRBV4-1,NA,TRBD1,CASSQEGTGAYGYTF,TGCGCCAGCAGCCAAGAGGGGACAGGGGCCTATGGCTACACCTTC
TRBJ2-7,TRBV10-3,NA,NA,CAISAQSSYEQYF,TGTGCCATCAGTGCACAGAGCTCCTACGAGCAGTACTTC
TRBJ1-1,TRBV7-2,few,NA,CASSPQTAWNTEAFF,TGTGCCAGCAGCCCTCAGACAGCCTGGAACACTGAAGCTTTCTTT
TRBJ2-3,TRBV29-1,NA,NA,CSVITGRGNLDTQYF,TGCAGCGTGATTACTGGACGGGGTAATTTAGATACGCAGTATTTT
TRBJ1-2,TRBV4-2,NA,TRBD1,CASSQQTGIYGYTF,TGTGCCAGCAGCCAGCAGACAGGGATCTATGGCTACACCTTC
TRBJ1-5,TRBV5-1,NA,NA,CASSLIPGQPQHF,TGCGCCAGCAGCTTGATTCCGGGACAGCCCCAGCATTTT
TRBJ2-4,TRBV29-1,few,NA,CSVFDRNIQYF,TGCAGCGTTTTCGACAGGAACATTCAGTACTTC
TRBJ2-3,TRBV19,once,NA,CASSIERGGLSTDTQYF,TGTGCCAGTAGTATAGAGAGAGGAGGACTCTCCACAGATACGCAGTATTTT
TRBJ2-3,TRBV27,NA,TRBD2,CASSRGLALTDTQYF,TGTGCCAGCAGTAGGGGACTAGCGCTCACAGATACGCAGTATTTT
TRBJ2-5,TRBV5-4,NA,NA,CASSLEGVPRETQYF,TGTGCCAGCAGCTTGGAGGGAGTCCCGAGGGAGACCCAGTACTTC
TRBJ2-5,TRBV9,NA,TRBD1,CASSVGGGQETQYF,TGTGCCAGCAGCGTAGGAGGGGGCCAGGAGACCCAGTACTTC
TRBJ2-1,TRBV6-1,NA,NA,CASSEEVAADYNEQFF,TGTGCCAGCAGTGAAGAGGTGGCTGCGGACTACAATGAGCAGTTCTTC
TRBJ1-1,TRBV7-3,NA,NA,CASSLTPGVTNTEAFF,TGTGCCAGCAGCCTAACTCCAGGGGTTACGAACACTGAAGCTTTCTTT
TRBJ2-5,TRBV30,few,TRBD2,CAWKRGYQETQYF,TGTGCCTGGAAGCGGGGCTACCAAGAGACCCAGTACTTC
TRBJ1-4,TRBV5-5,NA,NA,CASSLATNEKLFF,TGTGCCAGCAGCCTTGCAACTAATGAAAAACTGTTTTTT
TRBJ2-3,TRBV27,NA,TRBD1,CASVRDRATDTQYF,TGTGCCAGCGTCCGGGACAGGGCAACAGATACGCAGTATTTT
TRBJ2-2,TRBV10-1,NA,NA,CASSDRAGELFF,TGCGCCAGCAGTGATCGGGCCGGGGAGCTGTTTTTT
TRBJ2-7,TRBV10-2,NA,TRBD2,CASSGWLAGSDEQYF,TGCGCCAGCAGCGGGTGGCTAGCGGGATCGGACGAGCAGTACTTC
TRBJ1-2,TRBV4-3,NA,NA,CASSQELPDYYGYTF,TGCGCCAGCAGCCAAGAGTTACCGGACTACTATGGCTACACCTTC
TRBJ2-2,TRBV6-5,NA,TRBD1,CASSDRAPNTGELFF,TGTGCCAGCAGCGACAGGGCCCCGAACACCGGGGAGCTGTTTTTT
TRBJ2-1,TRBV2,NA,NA,CASLLFNEQFF,TGTGCGAGCTTACTTTTCAATGAGCAGTTCTTC
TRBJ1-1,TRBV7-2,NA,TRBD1,CASSRGQGSISAFF,TGTGCCAGCAGCCGGGGACAGGGGAGTATATCAGCTTTCTTT
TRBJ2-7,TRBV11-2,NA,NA,CASHHQGGTYEQYF,TGTGCCAGCCATCACCAGGGTGGGACCTACGAGCAGTACTTC
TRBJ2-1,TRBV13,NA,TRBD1,CASSRTGTGPPYNEQFF,TGTGCCAGCAGCCGGACCGGGACAGGGCCGCCCTACAATGAGCAGTTCTTC
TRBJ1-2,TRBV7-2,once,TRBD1,CASSLGTGFNYGYTF,TGTGCCAGCAGCCTAGGGACAGGGTTTAACTATGGCTACACCTTC
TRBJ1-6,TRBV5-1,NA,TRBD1,CASSPTGPVGALHF,TGCGCCAGCAGTCCGACAGGGCCCGTCGGGGCCCTCCACTTT
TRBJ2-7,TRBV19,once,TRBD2,CASGSRLAGGFYEQYF,TGTGCCAGTGGGAGCCGACTAGCGGGGGGGTTCTACGAGCAGTACTTC
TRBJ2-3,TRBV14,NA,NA,CASSQDRGGDTQYF,TGTGCCAGCAGCCAAGACAGGGGAGGGGATACGCAGTATTTT
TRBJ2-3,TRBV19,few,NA,CASSIRLIGPPTDTQYF,TGTGCCAGTAGTATCCGCCTTATTGGGCCCCCCACAGATACGCAGTATTTT
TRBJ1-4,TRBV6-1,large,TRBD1,CASSGQGWEKLFF,TGTGCCAGCAGTGGACAGGGTTGGGAAAAACTGTTTTTT
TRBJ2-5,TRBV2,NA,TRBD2,CASNPSGGAVKTQYF,TGTGCCAGCAACCCTAGCGGGGGGGCCGTAAAGACCCAGTACTTC
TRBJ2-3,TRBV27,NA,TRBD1,CASSLAGTGHTQYF,TGTGCCAGCAGTCTGGCTGGGACAGGGCATACGCAGTATTTT
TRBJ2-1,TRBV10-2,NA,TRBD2,CASSGRLAEYNEQFF,TGCGCCAGCAGTGGAAGACTAGCGGAGTACAATGAGCAGTTCTTC
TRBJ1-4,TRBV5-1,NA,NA,CASSLAQGNEKLFF,TGCGCCAGCAGCTTGGCCCAGGGAAACGAAAAACTGTTTTTT
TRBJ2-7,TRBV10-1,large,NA,CASSETSPPYEQYF,TGCGCCAGCAGTGAAACATCTCCCCCCTACGAGCAGTACTTC